Listed below are T cell receptor beta chains from one sample, sequenced in a study of graft-versus-host responses after intestinal transplantation. Measured with immunoSEQ multiplex PCR; TCRdb has only the in-frame clones, and not every one. The table has some 90,000 clones, about four fifths seen once. These receptors' antigens are unknown. This sample comprised unstimulated CD4+ T cells sorted from spleen or lymph node cells, obtained before intestinal transplant. These TCRs come from a human donor who received an intestinal transplant. Each CDR3 is given with its conserved first and last residue. D genes are given only for firm matches. Part of the rows lack a size; the others show once, few, many or a class for expanded clones.

D: TRBD1
J: TRBJ2-6
V: TRBV27
size: NA
CDR3: CAISPTGVSGANVLTF
DNA: TGTGCCATTTCCCCCACAGGGGTTTCTGGGGCCAACGTCCTGACTTTC

D: NA
J: TRBJ1-2
V: TRBV5-1
size: NA
CDR3: CASSPMAGANYGYTF
DNA: TGCGCCAGCAGCCCAATGGCGGGGGCTAACTATGGCTACACCTTC

D: TRBD2
J: TRBJ2-5
V: TRBV7-2
size: few
CDR3: CASSPRGGGASQTQYF
DNA: TGTGCCAGCAGCCCCAGGGGCGGGGGGGCCTCCCAGACCCAGTACTTC

D: TRBD2
J: TRBJ2-7
V: TRBV11-2
size: NA
CDR3: CASSMSGATSYEQYF
DNA: TGTGCCAGCAGCATGAGCGGGGCTACCTCCTACGAGCAGTACTTC

D: NA
J: TRBJ2-6
V: TRBV2
size: few
CDR3: CASSAQGNGANVLTF
DNA: TGTGCCAGCAGCGCACAGGGAAATGGGGCCAACGTCCTGACTTTC

D: NA
J: TRBJ2-7
V: TRBV28
size: NA
CDR3: CASTWGLSYEQYF
DNA: TGTGCCAGCACCTGGGGCCTCTCCTACGAGCAGTACTTC

D: NA
J: TRBJ1-4
V: TRBV29-1
size: once
CDR3: CSVRVAREKLFF
DNA: TGCAGCGTTCGGGTCGCGAGAGAAAAACTGTTTTTT

D: NA
J: TRBJ2-5
V: TRBV4-1
size: NA
CDR3: CASSQVIGETQYF
DNA: TGCGCCAGCAGCCAAGTTATCGGGGAGACCCAGTACTTC

D: NA
J: TRBJ2-7
V: TRBV7-2
size: NA
CDR3: CASSYGVRAYEQYF
DNA: TGTGCCAGCAGCTATGGCGTTCGGGCCTACGAGCAGTACTTC

D: NA
J: TRBJ2-7
V: TRBV6-1
size: NA
CDR3: CASSEIAVVSSEQYF
DNA: TGTGCCAGCAGTGAAATCGCGGTGGTCTCGAGCGAGCAGTACTTC

D: NA
J: TRBJ1-4
V: TRBV2
size: NA
CDR3: CASSDKGRATEKLFF
DNA: TGTGCCAGCAGTGACAAGGGCAGGGCGACTGAAAAACTGTTTTTT

D: TRBD2
J: TRBJ2-3
V: TRBV2
size: NA
CDR3: CASTLGLAGGNTQYF
DNA: TGTGCCAGCACCTTGGGACTAGCGGGGGGAAATACGCAGTATTTT

D: NA
J: TRBJ1-2
V: TRBV28
size: NA
CDR3: CASRGEVLGNYGYTF
DNA: TGTGCCAGCAGGGGGGAGGTCCTAGGGAACTATGGCTACACCTTC

D: NA
J: TRBJ1-4
V: TRBV18
size: NA
CDR3: CASSPPSGAEKLFF
DNA: TGTGCCAGCTCGCCCCCCAGTGGGGCGGAAAAACTGTTTTTT

D: TRBD1
J: TRBJ1-1
V: TRBV11-2
size: few
CDR3: CASSLGWTGGRAFF
DNA: TGTGCCAGCAGCTTAGGCTGGACAGGGGGCCGGGCTTTCTTT

D: TRBD1
J: TRBJ2-3
V: TRBV11-3
size: NA
CDR3: CASSFEGATADTQYF
DNA: TGTGCCAGCAGCTTTGAGGGGGCCACAGCAGATACGCAGTATTTT

D: NA
J: TRBJ1-1
V: TRBV19
size: once
CDR3: CASSRREMNTEAFF
DNA: TGTGCCAGTAGTCGGAGGGAGATGAACACTGAAGCTTTCTTT

D: TRBD2
J: TRBJ2-1
V: TRBV5-1
size: NA
CDR3: CASSPATSGSYNEQFF
DNA: TGCGCCAGCAGCCCCGCTACTAGCGGGAGCTACAATGAGCAGTTCTTC

D: NA
J: TRBJ2-2
V: TRBV5-1
size: NA
CDR3: CASSRESSGELFF
DNA: TGCGCCAGCAGCCGGGAGAGTTCCGGGGAGCTGTTTTTT

D: NA
J: TRBJ2-4
V: TRBV28
size: NA
CDR3: CASSLVQGRAKNIQYF
DNA: TGTGCCAGCAGTTTAGTACAGGGGAGGGCCAAAAACATTCAGTACTTC

D: NA
J: TRBJ1-2
V: TRBV30
size: NA
CDR3: CAWSPRQSGYTF
DNA: TGTGCCTGGAGTCCGAGACAGAGCGGCTACACCTTC

D: NA
J: TRBJ1-3
V: TRBV15
size: once
CDR3: CATSRDSGSGNTIYF
DNA: TGTGCCACCAGCAGAGATTCAGGATCTGGAAACACCATATATTTT

D: TRBD1
J: TRBJ1-2
V: TRBV27
size: NA
CDR3: CASNRIRDRSTQGYYGYTF
DNA: TGTGCCAGCAACCGAATTAGGGACAGATCCACACAGGGATACTATGGCTACACCTTC

D: NA
J: TRBJ1-2
V: TRBV2
size: few
CDR3: CASMFVNYGYTF
DNA: TGTGCCAGCATGTTCGTTAACTATGGCTACACCTTC

D: TRBD2
J: TRBJ2-2
V: TRBV9
size: NA
CDR3: CASSVGGGDTGELFF
DNA: TGTGCCAGCAGCGTAGGCGGGGGGGACACCGGGGAGCTGTTTTTT

D: NA
J: TRBJ2-5
V: TRBV27
size: NA
CDR3: CASSLWAGRETQYF
DNA: TGTGCCAGCAGTTTATGGGCGGGTCGGGAGACCCAGTACTTC

D: TRBD1
J: TRBJ2-2
V: TRBV6-6
size: NA
CDR3: CASSFLGQGTGELFF
DNA: TGTGCCAGCAGTTTCCTCGGACAGGGGACCGGGGAGCTGTTTTTT

D: TRBD1
J: TRBJ1-1
V: TRBV2
size: NA
CDR3: CASSPDRGELNTEAFF
DNA: TGTGCCAGCAGTCCTGACAGGGGCGAACTGAACACTGAAGCTTTCTTT

D: NA
J: TRBJ1-5
V: TRBV6-1
size: NA
CDR3: CASSRTGSNQPQHF
DNA: TGTGCCAGCAGTCGTACAGGGTCGAATCAGCCCCAGCATTTT

D: NA
J: TRBJ2-6
V: TRBV28
size: once
CDR3: CASSSGVAGANVLTF
DNA: TGTGCCAGCAGTTCGGGAGTGGCCGGGGCCAACGTCCTGACTTTC

D: TRBD1
J: TRBJ2-7
V: TRBV6-6
size: NA
CDR3: CAGRTGGSYEQYF
DNA: TGTGCCGGCCGGACAGGGGGTAGTTACGAGCAGTACTTC

D: TRBD2
J: TRBJ2-1
V: TRBV4-2
size: NA
CDR3: CASSQAPVAGGPSTEQFF
DNA: TGTGCCAGCAGCCAAGCTCCAGTAGCGGGAGGGCCCTCGACTGAGCAGTTCTTC

D: NA
J: TRBJ1-5
V: TRBV7-8
size: NA
CDR3: CASSLDGLVGSQPQHF
DNA: TGTGCCAGCAGCTTAGATGGTCTGGTTGGCAGTCAGCCCCAGCATTTT

D: TRBD2
J: TRBJ2-3
V: TRBV5-1
size: NA
CDR3: CASSQGLVPDTQYF
DNA: TGCGCCAGCAGCCAAGGACTAGTACCAGATACGCAGTATTTT

D: TRBD1
J: TRBJ2-7
V: TRBV5-1
size: NA
CDR3: CASSLGTGEAYEQYF
DNA: TGCGCCAGCAGCTTGGGGACAGGGGAAGCCTACGAGCAGTACTTC

D: TRBD1
J: TRBJ1-2
V: TRBV7-2
size: NA
CDR3: CASSSGPGGYIYGYTF
DNA: TGTGCCAGCAGCTCGGGGCCAGGGGGCTACATCTATGGCTACACCTTC

D: NA
J: TRBJ1-2
V: TRBV28
size: NA
CDR3: CASSLQGQGGYTF
DNA: TGTGCCAGCAGTTTACAGGGGCAGGGTGGCTACACCTTC

D: TRBD1
J: TRBJ2-7
V: TRBV2
size: NA
CDR3: CASQRPGQQSEQYF
DNA: TGTGCCAGCCAGAGGCCGGGACAGCAGTCCGAGCAGTACTTC

D: NA
J: TRBJ2-2
V: TRBV5-5
size: once
CDR3: CASSLGQGWNTGELFF
DNA: TGTGCCAGCAGCTTGGGGCAGGGTTGGAACACCGGGGAGCTGTTTTTT

D: NA
J: TRBJ2-7
V: TRBV18
size: NA
CDR3: CASSPIGTLTYEQYF
DNA: TGTGCCAGCTCACCAATCGGGACACTTACCTACGAGCAGTACTTC

D: NA
J: TRBJ2-1
V: TRBV5-1
size: once
CDR3: CASSRIAEGTPEQFF
DNA: TGCGCCAGCAGCAGAATAGCGGAGGGTACCCCTGAGCAGTTCTTC

D: NA
J: TRBJ2-7
V: TRBV18
size: NA
CDR3: CASSPLGRNHEQYF
DNA: TGTGCCAGCTCACCACTTGGGAGGAACCACGAGCAGTACTTC

D: TRBD1
J: TRBJ2-7
V: TRBV6-5
size: NA
CDR3: CASNSRTGAIDEQYF
DNA: TGTGCCAGCAATTCTAGAACAGGGGCTATCGACGAGCAGTACTTC

D: TRBD1
J: TRBJ2-6
V: TRBV18
size: once
CDR3: CASSPQGASGANVLTF
DNA: TGTGCCAGCTCACCACAGGGGGCGTCTGGGGCCAACGTCCTGACTTTC

D: NA
J: TRBJ1-6
V: TRBV7-9
size: NA
CDR3: CASSEDVGIYNSPLHF
DNA: TGTGCCAGCAGCGAAGACGTGGGCATTTATAATTCACCCCTCCACTTT

D: NA
J: TRBJ2-6
V: TRBV5-1
size: NA
CDR3: CASSLAGGSLSGANVLTF
DNA: TGCGCCAGCAGCTTGGCCGGGGGTTCTCTATCTGGGGCCAACGTCCTGACTTTC

D: TRBD1
J: TRBJ2-5
V: TRBV5-6
size: NA
CDR3: CASSLGTGIGEETQYF
DNA: TGTGCCAGCAGCTTGGGGACAGGCATCGGAGAGGAGACCCAGTACTTC

D: NA
J: TRBJ1-3
V: TRBV5-1
size: NA
CDR3: CASSLAGGGSSGNTIYF
DNA: TGCGCCAGCAGCCTCGCGGGAGGGGGAAGCTCTGGAAACACCATATATTTT

D: TRBD1
J: TRBJ1-2
V: TRBV2
size: NA
CDR3: CASRGQGIANYGYTF
DNA: TGTGCCAGCAGGGGACAGGGGATAGCTAACTATGGCTACACCTTC

D: TRBD2
J: TRBJ2-1
V: TRBV18
size: NA
CDR3: CASATSGSYNEQFF
DNA: TGTGCCAGCGCGACTAGCGGGAGCTACAATGAGCAGTTCTTC

D: TRBD2
J: TRBJ2-5
V: TRBV28
size: NA
CDR3: CATLLAGGETQYF
DNA: TGTGCCACCTTGCTAGCGGGAGGTGAGACCCAGTACTTC

D: NA
J: TRBJ2-3
V: TRBV11-2
size: NA
CDR3: CASSFNRDTDTQYF
DNA: TGTGCCAGCAGCTTTAACAGGGATACAGATACGCAGTATTTT

D: TRBD2
J: TRBJ2-7
V: TRBV12-5
size: NA
CDR3: CASGLVSASGSSYEQYF
DNA: TGTGCTAGTGGTTTGGTATCGGCTAGCGGGAGCTCCTACGAGCAGTACTTC

D: TRBD1
J: TRBJ1-2
V: TRBV2
size: NA
CDR3: CASSPGGDYTF
DNA: TGTGCCAGCAGTCCAGGGGGAGACTACACCTTC